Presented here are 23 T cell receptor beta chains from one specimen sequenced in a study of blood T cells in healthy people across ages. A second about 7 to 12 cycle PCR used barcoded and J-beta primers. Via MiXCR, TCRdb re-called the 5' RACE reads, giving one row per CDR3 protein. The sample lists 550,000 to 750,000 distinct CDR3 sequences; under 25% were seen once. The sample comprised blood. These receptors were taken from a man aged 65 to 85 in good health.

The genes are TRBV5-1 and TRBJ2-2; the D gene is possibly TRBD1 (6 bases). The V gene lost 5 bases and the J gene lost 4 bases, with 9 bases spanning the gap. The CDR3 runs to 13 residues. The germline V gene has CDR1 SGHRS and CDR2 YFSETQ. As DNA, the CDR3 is TGCGCCAGCAGGGGGGCAACCACCGGGGAGCTGTTTTTT. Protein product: CASRGATTGELFF. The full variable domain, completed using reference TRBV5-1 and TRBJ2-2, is KAGVTQTPRYLIKTRGQQVTLSCSPISGHRSVSWYQQTPGQGLQFLFEYFSETQRNKGNFPGRFSGRQFSNSRSEMNVSTLELGDSALYLCASRGATTGELFFGEGSRLTVL.

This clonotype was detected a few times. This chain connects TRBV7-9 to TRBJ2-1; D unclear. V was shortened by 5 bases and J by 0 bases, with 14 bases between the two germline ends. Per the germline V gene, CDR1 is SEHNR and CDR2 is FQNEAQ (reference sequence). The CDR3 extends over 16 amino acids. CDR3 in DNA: TGTGCCAGCAGCCCACGTCTGCGGAGCTCCTACAATGAGCAGTTCTTC. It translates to CASSPRLRSSYNEQFF.

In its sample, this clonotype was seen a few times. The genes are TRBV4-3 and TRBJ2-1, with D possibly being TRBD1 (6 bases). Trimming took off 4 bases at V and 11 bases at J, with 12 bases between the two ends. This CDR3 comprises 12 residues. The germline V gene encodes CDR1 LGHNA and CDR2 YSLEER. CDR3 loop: CASSLVGAKQFF. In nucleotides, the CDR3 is TGCGCCAGCAGCCTCGTGGGGGCAAAGCAGTTCTTC.

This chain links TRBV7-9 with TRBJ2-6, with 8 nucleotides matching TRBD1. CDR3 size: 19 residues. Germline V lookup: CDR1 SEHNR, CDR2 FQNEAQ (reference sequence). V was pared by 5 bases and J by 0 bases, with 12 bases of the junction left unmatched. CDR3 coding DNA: TGTGCCAGCAGCGCCCAGTCCGGGACAGGTATCTCTGGGGCCAACGTCCTGACTTTC. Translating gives CASSAQSGTGISGANVLTF.

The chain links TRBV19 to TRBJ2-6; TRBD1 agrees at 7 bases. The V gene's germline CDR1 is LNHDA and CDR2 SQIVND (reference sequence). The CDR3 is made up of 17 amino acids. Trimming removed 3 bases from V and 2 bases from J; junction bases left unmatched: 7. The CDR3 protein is CASSMRGRFPGANVLTF. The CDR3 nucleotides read TGTGCCAGTAGTATGAGGGGGCGTTTTCCTGGGGCCAACGTCCTGACTTTC.

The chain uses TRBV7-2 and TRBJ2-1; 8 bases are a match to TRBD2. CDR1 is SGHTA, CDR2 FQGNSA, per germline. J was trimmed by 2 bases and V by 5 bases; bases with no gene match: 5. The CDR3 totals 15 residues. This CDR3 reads CASSISGITYNEQFF. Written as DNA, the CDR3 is TGTGCCAGCAGCATTAGCGGGATCACCTACAATGAGCAGTTCTTC.

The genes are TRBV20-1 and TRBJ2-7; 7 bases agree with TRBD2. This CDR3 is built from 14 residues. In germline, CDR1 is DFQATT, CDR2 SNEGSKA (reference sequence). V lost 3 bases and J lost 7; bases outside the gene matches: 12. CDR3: CSASRSGIPEEQYF. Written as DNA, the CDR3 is TGCAGTGCTAGTCGCAGCGGGATCCCCGAGGAGCAGTACTTC.

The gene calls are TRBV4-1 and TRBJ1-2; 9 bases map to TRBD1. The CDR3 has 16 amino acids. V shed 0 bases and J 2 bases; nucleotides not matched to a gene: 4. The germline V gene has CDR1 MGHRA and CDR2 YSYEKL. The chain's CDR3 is CASSQDEGQGNYGYTF. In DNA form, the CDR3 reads TGCGCCAGCAGCCAAGACGAAGGACAGGGGAACTATGGCTACACCTTC.

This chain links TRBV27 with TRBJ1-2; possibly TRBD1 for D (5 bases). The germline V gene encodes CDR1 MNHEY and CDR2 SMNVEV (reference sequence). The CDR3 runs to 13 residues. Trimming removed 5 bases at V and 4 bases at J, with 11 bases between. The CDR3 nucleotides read TGTGCCAGCAGTCGCAGGCAGGGCTATGGCTACACCTTC. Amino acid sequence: CASSRRQGYGYTF.

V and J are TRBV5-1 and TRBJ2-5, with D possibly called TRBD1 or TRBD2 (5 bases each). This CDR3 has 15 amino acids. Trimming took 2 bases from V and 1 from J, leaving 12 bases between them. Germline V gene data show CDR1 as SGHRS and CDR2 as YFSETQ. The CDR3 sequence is CASSLLGAIQETQYF. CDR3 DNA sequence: TGCGCCAGCAGCTTACTAGGGGCGATCCAAGAGACCCAGTACTTC.

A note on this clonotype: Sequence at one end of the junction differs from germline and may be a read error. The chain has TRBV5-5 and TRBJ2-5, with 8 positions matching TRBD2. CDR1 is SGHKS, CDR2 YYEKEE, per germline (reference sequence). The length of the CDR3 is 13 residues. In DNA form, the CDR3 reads TGTGCCAGCAGCCCGACTAGCGTTAATGAGCAATTCTTC. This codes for CASSPTSVNEQFF.

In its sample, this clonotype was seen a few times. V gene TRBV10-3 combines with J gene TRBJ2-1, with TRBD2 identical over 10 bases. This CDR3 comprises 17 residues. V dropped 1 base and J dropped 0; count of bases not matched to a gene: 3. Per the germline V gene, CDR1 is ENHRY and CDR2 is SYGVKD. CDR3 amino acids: CAISEYSSGSSYNEQFF. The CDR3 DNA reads TGTGCCATCAGTGAGTACTCTAGCGGGAGCTCCTACAATGAGCAGTTCTTC.

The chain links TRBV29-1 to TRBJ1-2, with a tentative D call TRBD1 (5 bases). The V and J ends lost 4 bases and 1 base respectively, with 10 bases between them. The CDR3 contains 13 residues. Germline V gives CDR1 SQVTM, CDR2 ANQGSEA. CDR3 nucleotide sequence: TGCAGCGTTGGACAGAACGATAACTATGGCTACACCTTC. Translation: CSVGQNDNYGYTF.

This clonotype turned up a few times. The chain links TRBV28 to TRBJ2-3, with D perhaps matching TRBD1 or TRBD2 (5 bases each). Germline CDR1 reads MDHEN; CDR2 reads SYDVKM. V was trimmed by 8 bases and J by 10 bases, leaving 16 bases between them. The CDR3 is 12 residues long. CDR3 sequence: CASEIPQGAQYF. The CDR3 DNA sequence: TGTGCCAGCGAGATCCCCCAGGGAGCGCAGTATTTT.

CDR3 nucleotides: TGCGCCAGCAGCCCGCAGACCTCAACTAATGAAAAACTGTTTTTT. Translating it yields CASSPQTSTNEKLFF. V and J are TRBV5-1 and TRBJ1-4; D unresolved. Trimming stripped 4 bases from V and 0 bases from J, with 10 bases between. This CDR3 spans 15 amino acids. The V gene's germline CDR1 is SGHRS and CDR2 YFSETQ.

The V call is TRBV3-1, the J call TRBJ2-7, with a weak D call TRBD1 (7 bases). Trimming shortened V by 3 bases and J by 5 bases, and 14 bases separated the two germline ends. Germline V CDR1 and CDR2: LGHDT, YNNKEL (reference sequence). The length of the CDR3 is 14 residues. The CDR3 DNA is TGTGCCAGCAGCCAGGGGCAGGGGGGCAACGAGCAGTACTTC. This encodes CASSQGQGGNEQYF.

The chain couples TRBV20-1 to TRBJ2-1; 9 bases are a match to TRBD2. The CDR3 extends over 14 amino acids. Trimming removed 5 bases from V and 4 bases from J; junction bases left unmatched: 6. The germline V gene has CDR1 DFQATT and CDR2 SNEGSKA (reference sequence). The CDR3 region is CSALSGSAYNEQFF. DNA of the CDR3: TGCAGTGCTCTTAGCGGGAGCGCTTACAATGAGCAGTTCTTC.

As DNA, the CDR3 is TGTGCCAGCAGTTCCTCTACAGGGGTGGCCAGGCCTAACTATGGCTACACCTTC. This encodes CASSSSTGVARPNYGYTF. V gene TRBV27 combines with J gene TRBJ1-2; TRBD1 agrees at 7 bases. After removal of 4 bases from V and 0 bases from J, the junction contained 14 bases not matched to a gene. This CDR3 region has 18 residues. The germline V gene has CDR1 MNHEY and CDR2 SMNVEV (reference sequence).

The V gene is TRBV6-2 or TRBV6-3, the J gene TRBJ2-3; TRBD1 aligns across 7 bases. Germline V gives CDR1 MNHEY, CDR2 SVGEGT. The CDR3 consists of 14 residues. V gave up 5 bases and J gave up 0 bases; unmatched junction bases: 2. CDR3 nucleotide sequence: TGTGCCAGCAGTAAGGACAGGAGCACAGATACGCAGTATTTT. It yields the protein CASSKDRSTDTQYF.

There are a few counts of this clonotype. CDR3 DNA: TGTGCCAGCAGCTCCGGACAGGTCTCCTACAATGAGCAGTTCTTC. Protein sequence: CASSSGQVSYNEQFF. The rearrangement links TRBV7-9 to TRBJ2-1, with 7 bases matching TRBD1. The V segment lost 4 bases and the J segment 0 bases; nucleotides outside the gene matches: 3. The CDR3 is 15 amino acids. CDR1 and CDR2 (germline): SEHNR, FQNEAQ (reference sequence).

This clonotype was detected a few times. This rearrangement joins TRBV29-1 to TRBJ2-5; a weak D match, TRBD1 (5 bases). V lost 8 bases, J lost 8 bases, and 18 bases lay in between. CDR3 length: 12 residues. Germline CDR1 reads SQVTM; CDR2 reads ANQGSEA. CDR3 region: CSSTAQRDTQYF. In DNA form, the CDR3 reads TGCAGCTCGACAGCGCAGCGTGATACCCAGTACTTC.

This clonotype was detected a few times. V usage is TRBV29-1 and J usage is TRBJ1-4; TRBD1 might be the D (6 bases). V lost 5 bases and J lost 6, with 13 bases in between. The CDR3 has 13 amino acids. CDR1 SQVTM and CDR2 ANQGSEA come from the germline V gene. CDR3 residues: CSVRWAGDEKLFF. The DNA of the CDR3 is TGCAGCGTTCGGTGGGCAGGGGATGAAAAACTGTTTTTT.

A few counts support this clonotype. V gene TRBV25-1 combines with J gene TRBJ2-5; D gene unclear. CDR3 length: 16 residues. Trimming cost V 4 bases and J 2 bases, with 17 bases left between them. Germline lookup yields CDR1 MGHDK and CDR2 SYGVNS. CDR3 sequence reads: CASSAAPGWQQETQYF. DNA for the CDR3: TGTGCCAGCAGTGCAGCCCCCGGCTGGCAGCAAGAGACCCAGTACTTC.